This T cell receptor (beta chain) was sequenced during a study of blood T cell repertoires in COVID-19. As for the study in general: Italy, Spain and the United States were the sources of the convalescent and acute COVID-19 samples. From T cells, B-cell-depleted T cells, or PBMCs came the material, which was cDNA or gDNA.

Per the original methods: Cell counts per sample came from amplifying reference gene primers. The repertoire was sequenced with immunoSEQ multiplex PCR; TCRdb's copy has only in-frame clones and lacks some. That table is the source of V, J and clone size, and D and trimming were worked out from the DNA. The table has some 130,000 clones, 65% to 85% seen once; the top ten hold about 2%. Germline CDR1 is SGHTA and CDR2 is FQGNSA. CDR3 length equals 12 residues. Trimming removed 5 bases from V and 7 bases from J, with 10 bases in between. The sequenced material came from peripheral blood. This receptor was identified in a man between 65 and 85 years old with acute or convalescent COVID-19. The J gene is TRBJ2-3, the V gene TRBV7-2; tentative D call: TRBD2 (5 bases). The CDR3 protein is CASSKNGNTQYF. DNA of the CDR3: TGTGCCAGCAGCAAAAACGGGAATACGCAGTATTTT.